This entry lists 25 T cell receptor beta chains sequenced from one sample in a study of T cells of healthy individuals. TCRdb independently ran MiXCR on the 5' RACE reads; one entry per CDR3 protein. The table records 60,000 to 80,000 distinct CDR3 sequences, around 15% of them present only once. The receptors were sampled from a human donor in good health.

The CDR3 sequence: CASSYTLGIDTEAFF. DNA of the CDR3: TGTGCCAGCAGTTATACTCTGGGAATCGACACTGAAGCTTTCTTT. This rearrangement joins TRBV12-3 or TRBV12-4 to TRBJ1-1; D unclear. V gave up 4 bases and J gave up 3 bases, with 15 bases separating them. The CDR3 is made up of 15 amino acids.

This clonotype was seen only a few times. This rearrangement joins TRBV20-1 to TRBJ2-1, with D possibly matching TRBD1 (5 bases). The CDR3 is made up of 11 amino acids. Germline CDR1 reads DFQATT; CDR2 reads SNEGSKA (reference sequence). V was shortened by 5 bases and J by 4 bases, with 6 bases between the two germline ends. The CDR3 here is CSADSYNEQFF. CDR3 bases: TGCAGTGCTGACAGTTACAATGAGCAGTTCTTC.

The J gene is TRBJ2-5, the V gene TRBV9; 9 bases align to TRBD2. This CDR3 region has 16 residues. The germline V gene has CDR1 SGDLS and CDR2 YYNGEE. Trimming removed 2 bases from V and 5 bases from J; junction bases left unmatched: 10. This CDR3 reads CASSVGASGVRETQYF. CDR3 nucleotides: TGTGCCAGCAGCGTTGGGGCTAGCGGGGTCCGGGAGACCCAGTACTTC. The variable domain in full, completed from reference TRBV9 and TRBJ2-5, reads DSGVTQTPKHLITATGQRVTLRCSPRSGDLSVYWYQQSLDQGLQFLIQYYNGEERAKGNILERFSAQQFPDLHSELNLSSLELGDSALYFCASSVGASGVRETQYFGPGTRLLVL.

This clonotype was picked up a small number of times. This chain connects TRBV2 to TRBJ2-7; 7 nucleotides align to TRBD2. This CDR3 has 14 residues. Germline loops: CDR1 SNHLY, CDR2 FYNNEI. V lost 8 bases to trimming and J lost 0 bases; unmatched junction nucleotides: 7. The CDR3 nucleotides are TGTGCCAGCTTCCCGGGAGGCAGCTCCTACGAGCAGTACTTC. This translates into CASFPGGSSYEQYF.

This clonotype was counted only a few times. V is TRBV27 and J is TRBJ1-4; D remains unclear. Germline loops: CDR1 MNHEY, CDR2 SMNVEV (reference sequence). V dropped 3 bases and J dropped 2 bases, with 10 bases sitting between them. The length of the CDR3 is 15 residues. The CDR3 is CASSLFGSTNEKLFF. DNA for the CDR3: TGTGCCAGCAGTTTGTTCGGATCGACTAATGAAAAACTGTTTTTT.

The chain has TRBV13 and TRBJ2-3; 8 nucleotides agree with TRBD2. The CDR3 spans 15 residues. The trim removed 0 bases at V and 6 bases at J, leaving 5 bases unmatched. Germline V gene sequence: CDR1 PRHDT, CDR2 FYEKMQ (reference sequence). Here the CDR3 reads CASSLGSGGGDTQYF. The CDR3, as DNA: TGTGCCAGCAGCTTAGGCTCCGGGGGGGGCGATACGCAGTATTTT.

This clonotype was observed a handful of times. The chain joins TRBV11-2 to TRBJ2-1; possibly TRBD2 for D (5 bases). The CDR3 is 14 amino acids. V lost 5 bases and J 4 bases, leaving 12 bases between the germline ends. Germline assignment: CDR1 SGHAT and CDR2 FQNNGV. CDR3 coding DNA: TGTGCCAGCAGCGAAGGACTGACTTACAATGAGCAGTTCTTC. Residues: CASSEGLTYNEQFF.

This clonotype was recorded a few times. The V call is TRBV5-6, the J call TRBJ2-6; no firm D call. CDR3 size: 14 residues. CDR1 is SGHDT, CDR2 YYEEEE, per germline. V was trimmed by 0 bases and J by 7 bases, leaving 8 bases between them. For the CDR3, the DNA is TGTGCCAGCAGCTTGGTTGGGGTAGCCAACGTCCTGACTTTC. This encodes CASSLVGVANVLTF.

The J gene is TRBJ2-1, the V gene TRBV12-3 or TRBV12-4; D gene ambiguous. V was pared by 3 bases and J by 5 bases, with 2 bases between. This CDR3 region has 11 residues. In DNA, the CDR3 is TGTGCCAGCAGTTTTCACAATGAGCAGTTCTTC. This encodes CASSFHNEQFF.

The genes are TRBV27 and TRBJ1-5; D is unresolved. Germline V gene sequence: CDR1 MNHEY, CDR2 SMNVEV (reference sequence). Trimming removed 3 bases at V and 7 bases at J, with 13 bases between. The CDR3 is 14 amino acids. CDR3 loop: CASSFEGRGQPQHF. DNA of the CDR3: TGTGCCAGCAGTTTCGAAGGCCGTGGCCAGCCCCAGCATTTT.

This clonotype was seen just once. This chain joins TRBV6-2 or TRBV6-3 and TRBJ2-7; tentatively, D is TRBD1 or TRBD2 (5 bases each). Trimming removed 2 bases at V and 7 bases at J, with 12 bases between. The V gene's germline CDR1 is MNHEY and CDR2 SVGEGT. The CDR3 totals 13 residues. The CDR3 sequence is CASSYGGASEQYF. CDR3 nucleotides: TGTGCCAGCAGTTACGGGGGAGCTAGTGAGCAGTACTTC.

This clonotype was recorded many times. This chain connects TRBV30 to TRBJ1-2; TRBD1 is a possible D gene (6 bases). V was trimmed by 2 bases and J by 8 bases, leaving 12 bases between them. The CDR3 extends over 12 amino acids. The germline CDR1 and CDR2 sequences are GTSNPN and SVGIG (reference sequence). The CDR3 DNA is TGTGCCTGGAGTTACACAGGGCTGGGCTACACCTTC. This codes for CAWSYTGLGYTF. The full variable domain, with the rest looked up from reference TRBV30 and TRBJ1-2, is SQTIHQWPATLVQPVGSPLSLECTVEGTSNPNLYWYRQAAGRGLQLLFYSVGIGQISSEVPQNLSASRPQDRQFILSSKKLLLSDSGFYLCAWSYTGLGYTFGSGTRLTVV.

The rearrangement joins TRBV6-2 or TRBV6-3 to TRBJ2-3; 15 nucleotides align to TRBD2. This CDR3 contains 17 residues. Germline V gene data show CDR1 as MNHEY and CDR2 as SVGEGT. With V trimmed by 8 bases and J by 2 bases, 8 bases remained unmatched. The CDR3 coding sequence is TGTGCCAGCTCCTGGACTAGCGGGGGGGATGTCACAGATACGCAGTATTTT. It yields the protein CASSWTSGGDVTDTQYF.

This clonotype has ten or more counts. V is TRBV12-3 or TRBV12-4 and J is TRBJ1-1; TRBD1 matches at 10 bases. The CDR3 extends over 13 amino acids. With 6 bases clipped from V and 7 bases from J, the junction kept 5 bases outside the gene matches. The CDR3 loop is CASSRQGALEAFF. CDR3 DNA sequence: TGTGCCAGCAGCAGACAGGGGGCCCTTGAAGCTTTCTTT.

The rearrangement uses TRBV5-1 and TRBJ2-2; D is uncertain. This CDR3 has 13 amino acids. Germline V gives CDR1 SGHRS, CDR2 YFSETQ. Trimming stripped 5 bases from V and 7 bases from J, with 12 bases between. The CDR3 is CASSVRRIGELFF. In nucleotides, the CDR3 is TGCGCCAGCAGTGTGAGGAGAATCGGGGAGCTGTTTTTT.

The J gene is TRBJ1-5, the V gene TRBV7-8; maybe TRBD1 (6 bases). Germline V gives CDR1 SGHVS, CDR2 FQNEAQ. The V end lost 7 bases, the J end lost 6 bases, and 16 bases lay between the germline ends. CDR3 length: 14 amino acids. The CDR3 loop reads CASTTEGGGQPQHF. CDR3 nucleotides: TGTGCCAGCACCACAGAAGGGGGAGGTCAGCCCCAGCATTTT.

This clonotype came up a few times. The chain has TRBV19 and TRBJ1-5; no clear D gene. The ends were cut back, 1 base at V and 2 bases at J, with 9 bases in the middle. The germline CDR1 and CDR2 sequences are LNHDA and SQIVND (reference sequence). CDR3 size: 15 residues. CDR3 region: CASSIGFGGNQPQHF. The CDR3 DNA reads TGTGCCAGTAGTATAGGGTTTGGGGGCAATCAGCCCCAGCATTTT.

The V call is TRBV7-9, the J call TRBJ2-5; TRBD1 or TRBD2 may be the D gene (5 bases each). V lost 5 bases and J 5 bases, leaving 12 bases between the germline ends. The CDR3 covers 13 residues. From germline, CDR1 is SEHNR and CDR2 FQNEAQ (reference sequence). This CDR3 reads CASSEGEGETQYF. In DNA form, the CDR3 reads TGTGCCAGCAGCGAGGGAGAGGGGGAGACCCAGTACTTC.

In its sample, this clonotype was seen a few times. The chain joins TRBV2 to TRBJ1-5, with 11 bases fitting TRBD1. V shed 5 bases and J 2 bases; nucleotides not matched to a gene: 2. The CDR3 extends over 15 amino acids. Germline CDR1 and CDR2: SNHLY and FYNNEI. CDR3 amino acids: CASSWTGGRNQPQHF. For the CDR3, the DNA is TGTGCCAGCAGTTGGACAGGGGGCCGCAATCAGCCCCAGCATTTT.

This rearrangement joins TRBV20-1 to TRBJ1-1; no firm D call. Trimming removed 5 bases from V and 1 base from J, with 11 bases in between. Germline assignment: CDR1 DFQATT and CDR2 SNEGSKA (reference sequence). This CDR3 contains 13 residues. The CDR3 sequence is CSACRLTNTEAFF. The CDR3 DNA follows: TGCAGTGCTTGCCGGCTGACGAACACTGAAGCTTTCTTT.

This clonotype was observed a handful of times. V is TRBV5-1 and J is TRBJ1-4, with unresolved D. This CDR3 spans 14 amino acids. CDR1 and CDR2 from the germline V gene are SGHRS and YFSETQ. The V end lost 4 bases, the J end lost 8 bases, and 15 bases lay between the germline ends. This chain's CDR3 is CASSTSGVPEKLFF. DNA of the CDR3: TGCGCCAGCAGCACCTCGGGCGTCCCCGAAAAACTGTTTTTT.

This clonotype was counted ten times or more. This sequence joins TRBV11-2 and TRBJ1-3; TRBD1 might be the D (6 bases). From germline, CDR1 is SGHAT and CDR2 FQNNGV. The V gene lost 2 bases and the J gene lost 3 bases, with 11 bases spanning the gap. The CDR3 sequence is 15 residues long. The CDR3 nucleotides are TGTGCCAGCAGCTTAATCAGGGGTGGTGGAAACACCATATATTTT. It is translated as CASSLIRGGGNTIYF.

Many counts were recorded for this clonotype. This chain uses TRBV20-1 with TRBJ2-1, with D hard to call. Germline V gives CDR1 DFQATT, CDR2 SNEGSKA (reference sequence). There are 11 residues in the CDR3. Trimming removed 3 bases from V and 6 bases from J, with 6 bases in between. CDR3 sequence: CSASSGNEQFF. The DNA of the CDR3 is TGCAGTGCTAGTAGTGGCAATGAGCAGTTCTTC.

V and J are TRBV4-1 and TRBJ2-3, with 7 bases that match TRBD2. V shed 4 bases and J 3 bases; nucleotides not matched to a gene: 10. This CDR3 has 16 amino acids. Looked up from germline, CDR1 is MGHRA and CDR2 is YSYEKL. CDR3 DNA sequence: TGCGCCAGCAGCCGATTGGGGGGGGGTAAGACAGATACGCAGTATTTT. Protein product: CASSRLGGGKTDTQYF.

This clonotype was seen repeatedly, ten times or more. The rearrangement links TRBV2 to TRBJ1-5; no firm D call. Germline loops: CDR1 SNHLY, CDR2 FYNNEI. V gave up 1 base and J gave up 7 bases, with 8 bases separating them. This CDR3 comprises 13 residues. The CDR3, as DNA: TGTGCCAGCAGTGAAGATCTTTCGCAGCCCCAGCATTTT. The encoded protein is CASSEDLSQPQHF.